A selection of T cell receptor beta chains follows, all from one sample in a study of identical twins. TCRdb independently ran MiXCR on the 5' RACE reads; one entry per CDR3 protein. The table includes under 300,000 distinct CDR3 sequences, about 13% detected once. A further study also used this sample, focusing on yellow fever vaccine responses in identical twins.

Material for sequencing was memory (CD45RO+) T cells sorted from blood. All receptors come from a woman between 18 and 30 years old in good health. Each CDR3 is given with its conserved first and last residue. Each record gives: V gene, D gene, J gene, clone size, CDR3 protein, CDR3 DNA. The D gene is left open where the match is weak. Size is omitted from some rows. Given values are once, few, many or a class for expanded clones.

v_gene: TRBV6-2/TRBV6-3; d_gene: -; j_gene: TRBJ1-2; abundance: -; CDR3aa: CASSYSWDYGYTF; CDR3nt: TGTGCCAGCAGTTACTCATGGGACTATGGCTACACCTTC
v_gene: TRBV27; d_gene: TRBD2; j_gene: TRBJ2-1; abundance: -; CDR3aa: CASSRTMTSGAYNEQFF; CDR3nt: TGTGCCAGCAGCCGAACCATGACTAGCGGGGCCTACAATGAGCAGTTCTTC
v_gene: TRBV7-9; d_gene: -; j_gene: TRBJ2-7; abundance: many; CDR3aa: CASSLEPSPEQYF; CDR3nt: TGTGCCAGCAGCTTAGAGCCTAGTCCCGAGCAGTACTTC
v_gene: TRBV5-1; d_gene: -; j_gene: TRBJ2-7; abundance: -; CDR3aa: CASSLEGQSGQYF; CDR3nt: TGCGCCAGCAGCTTGGAAGGACAGTCCGGGCAGTACTTC
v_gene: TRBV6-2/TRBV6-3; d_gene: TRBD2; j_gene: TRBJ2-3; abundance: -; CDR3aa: CASTDEAGDVGDTQYF; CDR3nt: TGTGCCAGCACCGACGAAGCGGGAGACGTTGGAGATACGCAGTATTTT
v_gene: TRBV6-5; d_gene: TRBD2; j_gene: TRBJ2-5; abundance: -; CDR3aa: CASSYSTPTSGKAHPFF; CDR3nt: TGTGCCAGCAGTTACTCGACCCCGACTAGCGGGAAAGCCCACCCATTCTTC
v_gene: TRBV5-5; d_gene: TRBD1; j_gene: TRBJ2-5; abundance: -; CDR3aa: CASSLQGAAETQYF; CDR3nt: TGTGCCAGCAGCTTGCAGGGGGCAGCGGAGACCCAGTACTTC
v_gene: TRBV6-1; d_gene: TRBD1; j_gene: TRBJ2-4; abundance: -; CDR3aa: CASTSEPGQGAGKNIQYF; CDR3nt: TGTGCCAGCACCTCTGAACCGGGACAGGGGGCCGGCAAAAACATTCAGTACTTC
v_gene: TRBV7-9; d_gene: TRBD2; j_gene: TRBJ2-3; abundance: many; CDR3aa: CASSSSGTSGSTQYF; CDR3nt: TGTGCCAGCAGCTCCTCGGGGACTAGCGGGAGTACGCAGTATTTT
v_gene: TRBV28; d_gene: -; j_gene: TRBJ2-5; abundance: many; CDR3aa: CASRSDQETQYF; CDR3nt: TGTGCCAGCAGGAGTGACCAAGAGACCCAGTACTTC
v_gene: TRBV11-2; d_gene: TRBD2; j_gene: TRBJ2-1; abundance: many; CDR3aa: CASSSSGGSYNEQFF; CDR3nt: TGTGCCAGCAGCTCTAGCGGGGGTTCCTACAATGAGCAGTTCTTC
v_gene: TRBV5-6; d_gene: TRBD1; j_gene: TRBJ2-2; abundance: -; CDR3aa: CASSNRDRGNTGELFF; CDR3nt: TGTGCCAGCAGTAACCGGGACAGGGGAAACACCGGGGAGCTGTTTTTT
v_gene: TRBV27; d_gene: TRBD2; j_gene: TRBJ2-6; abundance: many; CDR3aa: CASSLRLLAGGESGANVLTF; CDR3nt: TGTGCCAGCAGTTTACGATTACTAGCGGGAGGGGAATCTGGGGCCAACGTCCTGACTTTC
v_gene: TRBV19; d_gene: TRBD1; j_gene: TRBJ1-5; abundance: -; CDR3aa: CASNHRQGDNQPQHF; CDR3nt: TGTGCCAGTAACCATCGACAGGGTGACAATCAGCCCCAGCATTTT
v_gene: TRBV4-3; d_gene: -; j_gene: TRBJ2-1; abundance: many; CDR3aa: CASSQDSSGNNEQFF; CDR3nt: TGCGCCAGCAGCCAAGATTCGAGCGGCAACAATGAGCAGTTCTTC
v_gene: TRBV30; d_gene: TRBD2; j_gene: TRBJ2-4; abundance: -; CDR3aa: CAWQREKENIQYF; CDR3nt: TGTGCCTGGCAGCGGGAAAAGGAAAACATTCAGTACTTC
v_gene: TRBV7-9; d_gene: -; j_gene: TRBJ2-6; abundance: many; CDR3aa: CASSSTTGSGANVLTF; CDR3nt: TGTGCCAGCAGCTCAACGACAGGCTCTGGGGCCAACGTCCTGACTTTC
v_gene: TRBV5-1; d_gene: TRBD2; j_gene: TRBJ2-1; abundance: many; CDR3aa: CASSLVTSGTYNEQFF; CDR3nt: TGCGCCAGCAGCTTGGTCACTAGCGGGACCTACAATGAGCAGTTCTTC
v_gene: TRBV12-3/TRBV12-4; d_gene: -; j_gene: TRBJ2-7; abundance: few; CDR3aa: CASSFVTGGPPYEQYF; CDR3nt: TGTGCCAGCAGTTTTGTGACGGGCGGACCCCCCTACGAGCAGTACTTC
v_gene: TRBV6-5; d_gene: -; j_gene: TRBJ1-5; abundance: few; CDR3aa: CASSFPGQERPQHF; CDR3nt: TGTGCCAGCAGTTTCCCGGGCCAGGAAAGGCCCCAGCATTTT
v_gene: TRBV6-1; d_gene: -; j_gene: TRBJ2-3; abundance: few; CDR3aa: CASSEARGALTSSTDTQYF; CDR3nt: TGTGCCAGCAGTGAAGCCAGGGGGGCTCTCACTTCTAGCACAGATACGCAGTATTTT
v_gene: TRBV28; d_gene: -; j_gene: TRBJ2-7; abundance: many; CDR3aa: CASSLSLRGSEQYF; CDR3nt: TGTGCCAGCAGTTTATCTCTCAGGGGTAGCGAGCAGTACTTC
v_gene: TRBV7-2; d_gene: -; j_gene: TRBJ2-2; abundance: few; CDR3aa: CASSLTFRGLGGELFF; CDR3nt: TGTGCCAGCAGCTTGACGTTCAGGGGCCTCGGAGGGGAGCTGTTTTTT
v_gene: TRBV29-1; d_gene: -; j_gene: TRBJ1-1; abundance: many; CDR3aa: CSGQVTEAFF; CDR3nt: TGCAGCGGACAGGTGACTGAAGCTTTCTTT
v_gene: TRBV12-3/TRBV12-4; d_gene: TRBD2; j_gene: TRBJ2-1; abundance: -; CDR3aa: CASRPTSGSKGSANEQFF; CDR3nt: TGTGCCAGCAGGCCCACTAGCGGTAGTAAGGGGTCGGCAAATGAGCAGTTCTTC
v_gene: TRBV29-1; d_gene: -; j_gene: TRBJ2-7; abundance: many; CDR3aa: CSAQSSLNEQYF; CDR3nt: TGCAGCGCCCAGTCGAGTCTTAACGAGCAGTACTTC
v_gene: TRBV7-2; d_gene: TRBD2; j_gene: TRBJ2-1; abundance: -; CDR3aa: CASSSDSGTRNEQFF; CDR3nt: TGTGCCAGCAGCTCTGATAGCGGGACCCGCAATGAGCAGTTCTTC
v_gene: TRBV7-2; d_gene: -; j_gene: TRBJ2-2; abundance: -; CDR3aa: CASSSQPSAGELFF; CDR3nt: TGTGCCAGCAGCTCTCAACCCTCCGCCGGGGAGCTGTTTTTT
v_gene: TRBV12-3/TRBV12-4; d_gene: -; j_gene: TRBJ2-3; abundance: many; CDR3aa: CASSGQAGPNTQYF; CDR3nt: TGTGCCAGCAGTGGGCAGGCGGGACCTAATACGCAGTATTTT
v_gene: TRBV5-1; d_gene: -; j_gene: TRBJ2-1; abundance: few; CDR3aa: CASSPGAGPSGYNEQFF; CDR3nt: TGCGCCAGCAGCCCTGGGGCAGGTCCTTCGGGCTACAATGAGCAGTTCTTC
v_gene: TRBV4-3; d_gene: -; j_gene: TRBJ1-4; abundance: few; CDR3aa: CASSPGGGKLREKLFF; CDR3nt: TGCGCCAGCAGCCCCGGAGGGGGGAAGCTAAGGGAAAAACTGTTTTTT
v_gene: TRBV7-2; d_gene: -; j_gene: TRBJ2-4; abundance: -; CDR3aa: CASSLSGDIQYF; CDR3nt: TGTGCCAGCAGCTTAAGTGGGGACATTCAGTACTTC
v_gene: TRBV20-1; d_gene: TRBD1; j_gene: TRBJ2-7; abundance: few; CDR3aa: CSATGTGGGEQYF; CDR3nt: TGCAGTGCAACCGGGACAGGGGGTGGCGAGCAGTACTTC
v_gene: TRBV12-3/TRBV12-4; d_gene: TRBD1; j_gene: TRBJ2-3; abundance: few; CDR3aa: CASTLGARQGGGTDTQYF; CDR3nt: TGTGCCAGCACCCTTGGGGCGAGACAGGGTGGGGGCACAGATACGCAGTATTTT
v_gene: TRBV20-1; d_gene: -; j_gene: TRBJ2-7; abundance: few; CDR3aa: CSARYGLDYEQYF; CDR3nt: TGCAGTGCTAGGTATGGGTTAGACTACGAGCAGTACTTC
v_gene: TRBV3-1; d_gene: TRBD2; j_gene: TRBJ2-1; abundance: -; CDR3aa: CASSQAGTSFYNEQFF; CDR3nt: TGTGCCAGCAGCCAAGCTGGGACTAGCTTCTACAATGAGCAGTTCTTC
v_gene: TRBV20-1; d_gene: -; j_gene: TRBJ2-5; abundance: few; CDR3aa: CSARSYLGAQETQYF; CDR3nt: TGCAGTGCTAGATCGTATCTAGGGGCCCAGGAGACCCAGTACTTC
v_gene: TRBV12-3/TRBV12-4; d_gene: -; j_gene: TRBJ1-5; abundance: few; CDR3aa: CASSLGVGINQPQHF; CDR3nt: TGTGCCAGCAGTTTGGGGGTAGGGATCAATCAGCCCCAGCATTTT
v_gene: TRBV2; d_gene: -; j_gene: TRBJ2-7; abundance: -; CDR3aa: CASSPSAVAEQYF; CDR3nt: TGTGCCAGCAGTCCTTCAGCAGTTGCAGAGCAGTACTTC
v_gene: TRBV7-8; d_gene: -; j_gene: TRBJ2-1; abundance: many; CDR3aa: CASSLLGEQFF; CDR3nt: TGTGCCAGCAGCTTACTAGGTGAGCAGTTCTTC
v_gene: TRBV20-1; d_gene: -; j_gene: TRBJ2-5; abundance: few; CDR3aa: CSARPTQSQETQYF; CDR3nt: TGCAGTGCTAGACCGACCCAAAGCCAAGAGACCCAGTACTTC
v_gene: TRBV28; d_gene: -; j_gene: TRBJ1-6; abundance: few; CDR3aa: CASSPALGHSPLHF; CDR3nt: TGTGCCAGCAGTCCGGCGCTAGGGCACTCACCCCTCCACTTT
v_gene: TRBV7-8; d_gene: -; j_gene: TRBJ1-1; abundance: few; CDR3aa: CASSPPIIGGTEAFF; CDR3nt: TGTGCCAGCAGCCCACCCATCATAGGGGGCACTGAAGCTTTCTTT
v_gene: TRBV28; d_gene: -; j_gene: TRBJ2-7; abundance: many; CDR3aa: CASSIQVYEQYF; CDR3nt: TGTGCCAGCAGCATACAGGTCTACGAGCAGTACTTC
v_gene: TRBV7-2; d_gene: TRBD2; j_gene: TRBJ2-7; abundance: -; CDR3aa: CASSSRLAGAFGDEQYF; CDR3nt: TGTGCCAGCAGCTCACGACTAGCGGGGGCCTTCGGGGACGAGCAGTACTTC